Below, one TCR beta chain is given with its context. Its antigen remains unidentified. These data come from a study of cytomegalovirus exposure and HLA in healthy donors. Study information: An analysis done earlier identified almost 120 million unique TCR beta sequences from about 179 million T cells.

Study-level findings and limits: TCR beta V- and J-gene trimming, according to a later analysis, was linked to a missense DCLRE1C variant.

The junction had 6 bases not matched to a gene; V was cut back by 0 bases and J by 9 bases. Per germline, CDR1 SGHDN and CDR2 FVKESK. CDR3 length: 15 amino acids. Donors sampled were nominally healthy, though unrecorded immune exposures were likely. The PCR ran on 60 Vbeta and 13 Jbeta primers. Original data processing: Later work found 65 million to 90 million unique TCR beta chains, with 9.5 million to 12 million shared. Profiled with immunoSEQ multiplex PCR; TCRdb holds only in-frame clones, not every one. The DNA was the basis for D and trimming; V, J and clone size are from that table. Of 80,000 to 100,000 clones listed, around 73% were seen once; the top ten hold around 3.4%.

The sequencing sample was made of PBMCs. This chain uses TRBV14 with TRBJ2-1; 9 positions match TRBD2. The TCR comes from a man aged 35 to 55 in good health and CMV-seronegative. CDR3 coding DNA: TGTGCCAGCAGCCAAGATCCCGCGGGGGGGAGTGAGCAGTTCTTC. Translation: CASSQDPAGGSEQFF.